This is a list of T cell receptor beta chains from one sample in a study of CD8+CD57+ T cells in acquired aplastic anemia. TCRdb analysed the reads with MiXCR anew, one entry per CDR3 protein. The table records some 220,000 distinct CDR3 sequences, approximately 35% of them present only once. The sequenced sample was sorted CD4+, CD8+, or CD8+CD57+ T cells (not recorded which) from PBMCs. The receptors were gathered from a human donor in good health, serving as a control. Both conserved end residues are part of each CDR3.

length	J	V	CDR3
14	TRBJ2-7	TRBV2	CASRGDRGTYEQYF
15	TRBJ2-3	TRBV9	CASSPSSGGQDTQYF
16	TRBJ1-6	TRBV13	CASSQGQGRYNSPLHF
17	TRBJ2-6	TRBV18	CASSPVRGGAGANVLTF
19	TRBJ2-2	TRBV9	CASSVDFQGLAANTGELLF
13	TRBJ1-2	TRBV6-1	CASSPGSGYGYTF
14	TRBJ1-1	TRBV7-8	CASTVSPSGGAAFF
14	TRBJ1-2	TRBV30	CAWNRGQSLAGYTF
16	TRBJ2-3	TRBV6-1	CASSEGGTTRTDTQYF
14	TRBJ2-7	TRBV6-5	CASSSPGTNYEQYF
14	TRBJ2-2	TRBV5-1	CASNEGGNTGELFF
15	TRBJ2-5	TRBV15	CATSREAGQEETQYF
15	TRBJ1-2	TRBV19	CASSIELGGNYGYTF
10	TRBJ2-7	TRBV5-8	CASSLYEQYF
15	TRBJ2-7	TRBV9	CASSVGGAGYYEQYF
13	TRBJ1-6	TRBV20-1	CSGQDPLNSPLHF
16	TRBJ1-5	TRBV13	CASSLGRQGFGQPQHF
13	TRBJ1-2	TRBV15	CATSSRQFYGYTF
15	TRBJ2-6	TRBV10-3	CAISEDRAGANVLTF
15	TRBJ1-1	TRBV30	CAWKAVSWEGTEAFF
18	TRBJ2-2	TRBV20-1	CSASLAGGRAGNTGELFF
13	TRBJ1-5	TRBV10-3	CAISTGGASVQHF
15	TRBJ1-1	TRBV20-1	CSARAPGQGNTEAFF
14	TRBJ1-1	TRBV10-3	CASSYDLLNTEAFF
13	TRBJ2-5	TRBV5-4	CASSFVAGETQYF
20	TRBJ2-1	TRBV7-3	CASSLNRGIHSGSSYNEQFF
15	TRBJ1-3	TRBV4-1	CASSQDFRRGNTIYF
11	TRBJ1-1	TRBV29-1	CSAQGAGGAFF
16	TRBJ2-3	TRBV5-1	CASSLEPGLVTDTQYF
17	TRBJ2-3	TRBV4-3	CASSQLRAGVRTDTQYF
13	TRBJ2-7	TRBV10-3	CAIGPQGSYEQYF
16	TRBJ1-1	TRBV18	CASSLVRTGGMTEAFF